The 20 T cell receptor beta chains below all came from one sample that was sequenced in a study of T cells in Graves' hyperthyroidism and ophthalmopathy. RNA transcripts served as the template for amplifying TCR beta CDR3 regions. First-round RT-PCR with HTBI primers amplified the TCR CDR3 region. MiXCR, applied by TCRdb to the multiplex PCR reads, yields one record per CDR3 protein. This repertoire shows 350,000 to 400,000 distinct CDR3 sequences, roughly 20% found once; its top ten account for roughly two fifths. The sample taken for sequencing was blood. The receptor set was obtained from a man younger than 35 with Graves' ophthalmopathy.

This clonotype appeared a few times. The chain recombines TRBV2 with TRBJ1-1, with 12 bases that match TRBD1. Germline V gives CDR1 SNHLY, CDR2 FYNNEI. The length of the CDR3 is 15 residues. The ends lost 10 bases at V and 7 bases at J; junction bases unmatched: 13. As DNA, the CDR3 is TGTGCCACCCGCCTCGACCGGGACAGGGGGCTTGAAGCTTTCTTT. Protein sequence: CATRLDRDRGLEAFF.

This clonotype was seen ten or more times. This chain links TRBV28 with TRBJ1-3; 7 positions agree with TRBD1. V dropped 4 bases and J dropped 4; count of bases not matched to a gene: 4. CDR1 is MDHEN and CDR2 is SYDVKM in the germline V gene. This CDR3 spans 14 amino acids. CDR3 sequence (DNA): TGTGCCAGCAGTTCGCCGGGACAGGGAAACACCATATATTTT. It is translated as CASSSPGQGNTIYF.

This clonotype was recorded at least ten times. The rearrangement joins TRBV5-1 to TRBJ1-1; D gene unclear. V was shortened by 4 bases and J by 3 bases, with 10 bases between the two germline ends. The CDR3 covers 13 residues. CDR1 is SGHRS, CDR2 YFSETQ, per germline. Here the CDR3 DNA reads TGCGCCAGCAGCCCTCTGTTGGACACTGAAGCTTTCTTT. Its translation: CASSPLLDTEAFF.

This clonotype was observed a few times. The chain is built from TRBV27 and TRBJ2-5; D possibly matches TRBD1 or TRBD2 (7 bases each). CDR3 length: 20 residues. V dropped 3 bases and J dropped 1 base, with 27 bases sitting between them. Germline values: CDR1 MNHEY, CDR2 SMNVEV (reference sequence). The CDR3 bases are TGTGCCAGCAGTTTCCTACCACTTCATCGGTCCAGGGGGGGCCAAGAGACCCAGTACTTC. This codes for CASSFLPLHRSRGGQETQYF.

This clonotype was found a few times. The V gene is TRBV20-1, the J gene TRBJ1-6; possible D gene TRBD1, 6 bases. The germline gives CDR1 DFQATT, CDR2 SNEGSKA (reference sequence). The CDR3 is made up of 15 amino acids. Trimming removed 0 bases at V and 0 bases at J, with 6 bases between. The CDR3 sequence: CSARDRGSYNSPLHF. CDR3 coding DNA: TGCAGTGCTAGAGACAGGGGCTCCTATAATTCACCCCTCCACTTT.

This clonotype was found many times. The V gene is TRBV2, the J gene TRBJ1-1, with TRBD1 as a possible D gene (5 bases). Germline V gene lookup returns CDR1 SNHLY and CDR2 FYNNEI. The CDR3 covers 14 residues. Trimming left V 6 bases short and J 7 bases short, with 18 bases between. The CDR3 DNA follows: TGTGCCAGCAGGGGCCCGGGACGGTTCGGTGAAGCTTTCTTT. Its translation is CASRGPGRFGEAFF.

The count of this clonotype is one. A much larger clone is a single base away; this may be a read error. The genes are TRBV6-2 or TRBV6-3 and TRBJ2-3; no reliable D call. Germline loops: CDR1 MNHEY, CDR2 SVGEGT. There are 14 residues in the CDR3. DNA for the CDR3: TGTGTCAGCACTTCCAGTTCGTTAACAGATACGCAGTATTTT. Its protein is CVSTSSSLTDTQYF.

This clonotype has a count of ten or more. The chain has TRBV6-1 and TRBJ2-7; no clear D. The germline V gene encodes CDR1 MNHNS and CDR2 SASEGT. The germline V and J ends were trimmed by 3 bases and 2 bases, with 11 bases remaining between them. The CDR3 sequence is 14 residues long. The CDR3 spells CASSEGPQAYEQYF. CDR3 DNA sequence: TGTGCCAGCAGTGAGGGTCCCCAGGCCTACGAGCAGTACTTC.

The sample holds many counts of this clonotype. The CDR3 loop reads CASRGTELWTDTQYF. CDR3 sequence (DNA): TGTGCCAGCAGAGGGACCGAACTATGGACAGATACGCAGTATTTT. The rearrangement joins TRBV7-8 to TRBJ2-3, with D possibly being TRBD1 or TRBD2 (5 bases each). Trimming removed 6 bases from V and 3 bases from J, with 16 bases in between. Germline lookup yields CDR1 SGHVS and CDR2 FQNEAQ. The CDR3 contains 15 residues.

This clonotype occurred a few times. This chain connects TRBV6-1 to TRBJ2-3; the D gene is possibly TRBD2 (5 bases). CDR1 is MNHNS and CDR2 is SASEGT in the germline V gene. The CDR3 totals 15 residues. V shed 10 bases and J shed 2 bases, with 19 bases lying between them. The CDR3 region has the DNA TGTGCCACTCGGGAACACGGAGGATCCACAGATACGCAGTATTTT. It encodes CATREHGGSTDTQYF.

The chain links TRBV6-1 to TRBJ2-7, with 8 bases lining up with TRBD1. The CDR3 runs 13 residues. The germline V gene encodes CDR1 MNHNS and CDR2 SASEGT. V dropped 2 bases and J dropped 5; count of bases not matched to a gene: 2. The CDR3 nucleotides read TGTGCCAGCAGTGAACAGGGGGCGGACGAGCAGTACTTC. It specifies CASSEQGADEQYF.

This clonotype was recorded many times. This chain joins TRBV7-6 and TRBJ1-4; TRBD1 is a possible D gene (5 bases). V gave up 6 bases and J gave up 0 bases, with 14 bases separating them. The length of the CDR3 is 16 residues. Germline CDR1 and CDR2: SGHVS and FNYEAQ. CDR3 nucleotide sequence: TGTGCCAGCAGTCCGCGGGGGGGGTCAACTAATGAAAAACTGTTTTTT. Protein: CASSPRGGSTNEKLFF.

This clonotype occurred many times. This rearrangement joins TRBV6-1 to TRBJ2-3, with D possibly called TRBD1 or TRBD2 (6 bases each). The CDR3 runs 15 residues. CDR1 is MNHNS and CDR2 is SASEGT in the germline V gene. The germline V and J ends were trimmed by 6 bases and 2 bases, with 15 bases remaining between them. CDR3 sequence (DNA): TGTGCCAGCAGCCCATTGAGGGGGGACACAGATACGCAGTATTTT. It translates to CASSPLRGDTDTQYF.

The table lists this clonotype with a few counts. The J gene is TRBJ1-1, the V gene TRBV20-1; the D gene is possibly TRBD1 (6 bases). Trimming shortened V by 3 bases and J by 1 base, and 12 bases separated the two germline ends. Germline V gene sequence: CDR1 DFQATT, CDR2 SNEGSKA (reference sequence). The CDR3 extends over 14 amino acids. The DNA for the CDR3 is TGCAGTGCTAGGGGGGGGCACGGGAACACTGAAGCTTTCTTT. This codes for CSARGGHGNTEAFF.

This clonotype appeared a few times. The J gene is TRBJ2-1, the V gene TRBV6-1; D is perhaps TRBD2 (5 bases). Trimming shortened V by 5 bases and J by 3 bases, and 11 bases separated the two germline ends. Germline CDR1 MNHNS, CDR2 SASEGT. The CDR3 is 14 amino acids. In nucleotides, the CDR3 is TGTGCCAGCAGTAAGGAGGACGGCTACAATGAGCAGTTCTTC. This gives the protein CASSKEDGYNEQFF.

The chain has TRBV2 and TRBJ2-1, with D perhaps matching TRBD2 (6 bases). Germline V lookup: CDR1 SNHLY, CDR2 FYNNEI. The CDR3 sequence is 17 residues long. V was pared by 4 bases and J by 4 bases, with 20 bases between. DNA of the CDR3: TGTGCCAGCAGTGGTTTAAGGCCGGGACTTCTATACAATGAGCAGTTCTTC. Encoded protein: CASSGLRPGLLYNEQFF.

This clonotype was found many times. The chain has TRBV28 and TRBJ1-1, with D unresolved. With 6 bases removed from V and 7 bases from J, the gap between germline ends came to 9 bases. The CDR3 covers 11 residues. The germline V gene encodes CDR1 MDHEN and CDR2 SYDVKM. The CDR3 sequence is CASRQELEAFF. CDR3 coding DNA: TGTGCCAGCAGGCAAGAACTTGAAGCTTTCTTT.

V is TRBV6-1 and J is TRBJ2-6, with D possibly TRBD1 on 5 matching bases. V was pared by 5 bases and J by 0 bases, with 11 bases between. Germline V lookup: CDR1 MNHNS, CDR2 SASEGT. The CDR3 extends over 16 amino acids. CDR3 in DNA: TGTGCCAGCAGTTGGACCGACAGCTCTGGGGCCAACGTCCTGACTTTC. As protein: CASSWTDSSGANVLTF.

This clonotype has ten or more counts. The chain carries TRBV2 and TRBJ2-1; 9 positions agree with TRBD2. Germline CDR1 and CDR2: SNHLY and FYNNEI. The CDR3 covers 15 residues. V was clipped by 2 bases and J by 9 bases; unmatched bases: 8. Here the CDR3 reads CASSEWVAGESEQFF. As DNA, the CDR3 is TGTGCCAGCAGTGAATGGGTAGCGGGGGAGAGTGAGCAGTTCTTC.

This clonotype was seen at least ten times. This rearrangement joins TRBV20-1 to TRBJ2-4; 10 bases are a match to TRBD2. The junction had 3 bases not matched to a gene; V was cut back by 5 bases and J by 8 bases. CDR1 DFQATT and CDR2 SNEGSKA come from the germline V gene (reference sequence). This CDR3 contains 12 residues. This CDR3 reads CSAPAGGDIQYF. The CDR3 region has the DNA TGCAGTGCTCCAGCGGGGGGGGACATTCAGTACTTC.